A selection of T cell receptor beta chains follows, all from one sample in a study of CD8+ T cells in alopecia areata. The assay was immunoSEQ multiplex PCR, and TCRdb's table has in-frame clones only and misses some. Of about 130,000 clones listed, approximately 49% are singletons. Sequencing was performed on CD8+ T cells sorted from blood, taken at week 0. These TCRs come from a human donor with alopecia areata. The CDR3 runs from the conserved cysteine through the conserved F or W.

j_gene,v_gene,CDR3aa
TRBJ2-7,TRBV10-3,CATQDPSLEQYF
TRBJ2-7,TRBV9,CASSAQRESSYEQYF
TRBJ2-1,TRBV29-1,CSPQSGANEQFF
TRBJ2-1,TRBV14,CASSQAGGNEQFF
TRBJ2-5,TRBV27,CASSPPKGIQQETQYF
TRBJ1-1,TRBV29-1,CSVLSLRQGENTEAFF
TRBJ2-2,TRBV29-1,CSVVVAETGELFF
TRBJ2-2,TRBV7-8,CASSLEQHFTGELFF
TRBJ1-2,TRBV5-4,CASRGTGGSYTF
TRBJ2-1,TRBV7-9,CASTSGSSYNEQFF
TRBJ1-2,TRBV27,CASSPTGAYGYTF
TRBJ2-5,TRBV7-7,CASSPGTGLSRTQYF
TRBJ2-7,TRBV11-2,CASSFLAGLAGTYEQYF
TRBJ2-7,TRBV13,CASSLGRAYEQYF
TRBJ2-7,TRBV2,CASSENEQYF
TRBJ2-7,TRBV9,CASSPGTGASYEQYF
TRBJ2-6,TRBV4-2,CASSPGGSSGANVLTF
TRBJ1-6,TRBV6-1,CASRAEGLSPLHF
TRBJ2-7,TRBV29-1,CSVQTRASYEQYF
TRBJ1-1,TRBV30,CAWNQMNTEAFF
TRBJ1-1,TRBV7-9,CASSLLQNEAFF
TRBJ2-3,TRBV7-9,CASSFAMGTDTQYF
TRBJ2-3,TRBV19,CASRGRDTFTDTQYF
TRBJ2-7,TRBV29-1,CSAASMRGDDEQYF
TRBJ2-5,TRBV7-2,CASRRDREGETQYF
TRBJ2-7,TRBV29-1,CSVGGILNYEQYF
TRBJ2-5,TRBV14,CASSQEVAGGKETQYF
TRBJ1-1,TRBV25-1,CASGEVGTEAFF
TRBJ1-2,TRBV29-1,CSVPGQGVYGYTF
TRBJ2-4,TRBV19,CASSPTGTGLDIQYF
TRBJ1-1,TRBV30,CAWVPGGVNTEAFF
TRBJ2-1,TRBV7-9,CASSSTSGAQYNEQFF
TRBJ2-5,TRBV5-1,CASSPFELAGLQETQYF
TRBJ1-1,TRBV13,CASSLEGHTEAFF
TRBJ2-7,TRBV10-3,CAISESKGPSYEQYF
TRBJ2-7,TRBV7-3,CASGPSGGHEQYF
TRBJ2-1,TRBV29-1,CSVEDPSPPNEQFF
TRBJ2-2,TRBV5-1,CASSLKRTEATGELFF
TRBJ2-3,TRBV6-4,CASSDGLAGGPQYF
TRBJ2-7,TRBV9,CASSSRGGDEQYF
TRBJ2-7,TRBV27,CASRSIGAQDEQYF
TRBJ2-7,TRBV7-9,CASSFSSLYEQYF
TRBJ2-5,TRBV11-2,CASSLVSVETQYF
TRBJ1-1,TRBV6-5,CASSYGSGNTEAFF
TRBJ2-1,TRBV5-6,CASSPGQSWQFF
TRBJ2-1,TRBV2,CASSEGRSSYNEQFF
TRBJ2-7,TRBV7-2,CASSLMASGDYEQYF
TRBJ2-5,TRBV27,CASSLGEPAQETQYF
TRBJ2-5,TRBV7-8,CASSSTQETQYF
TRBJ2-1,TRBV5-1,CASSSGLAAYNEQFF
TRBJ2-7,TRBV7-9,CASSPAGYEQYF
TRBJ2-1,TRBV7-3,CASSLLGTSGGPYNEQFF
TRBJ1-1,TRBV30,CAWSVGRGFAEAFF
TRBJ1-1,TRBV6-5,CASSYDPGGDTEAFF
TRBJ2-5,TRBV4-1,CASSQEAGRETQYF
TRBJ2-7,TRBV6-5,CASSTQFSSYEQYF